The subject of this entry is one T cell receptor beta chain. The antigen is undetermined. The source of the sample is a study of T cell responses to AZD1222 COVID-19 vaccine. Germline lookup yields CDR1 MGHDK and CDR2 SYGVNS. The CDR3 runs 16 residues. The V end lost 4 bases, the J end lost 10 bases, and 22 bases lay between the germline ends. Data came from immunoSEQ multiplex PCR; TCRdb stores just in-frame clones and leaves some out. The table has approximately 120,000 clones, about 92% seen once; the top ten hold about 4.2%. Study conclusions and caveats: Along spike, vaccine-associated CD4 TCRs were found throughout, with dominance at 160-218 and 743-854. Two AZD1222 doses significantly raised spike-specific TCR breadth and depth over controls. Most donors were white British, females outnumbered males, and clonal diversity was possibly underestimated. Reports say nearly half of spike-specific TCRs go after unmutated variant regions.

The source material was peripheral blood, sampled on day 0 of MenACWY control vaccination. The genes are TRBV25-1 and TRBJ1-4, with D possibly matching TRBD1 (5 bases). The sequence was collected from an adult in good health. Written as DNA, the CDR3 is TGTGCCAGCAGTGCAACAACCGGGTCAGGGCTAGGAAAACTGTTTTTT. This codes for CASSATTGSGLGKLFF.